Below, 19 T cell receptor beta chains from the same sample are listed, as sequenced in a study of cytomegalovirus exposure and HLA in healthy donors (TCRdb year 2017). Libraries were prepared through the immunoSEQ multiplex PCR assay. For the multiplex PCR, a mixture combining 60 forward primers for TCR Vbeta segments and 13 reverse primers for TCR Jbeta segments was used. Not all clones reach the TCRdb copy of this immuneACCESS table, which keeps in-frame sequences only. Checked studies attribute under half of the gap to unresolved V genes and leave the rest unexplained. The sample yields about 100,000 clones; 55% to 65% were counted once. Together, the top ten hold approximately 3.8% of the sample. Source material: PBMCs. These receptors were collected from a young man in good health and CMV-seropositive.

J is TRBJ2-5 and V is TRBV6-6; D is perhaps TRBD1 (6 bases). V was clipped by 5 bases and J by 4 bases, with 17 bases between them. Germline values: CDR1 MNHNY, CDR2 SVGAGI (reference sequence). The CDR3 is made up of 15 amino acids. The CDR3 here is CASSPLQLGGETQYF. The CDR3 DNA is TGTGCCAGCAGTCCCCTGCAGTTAGGGGGAGAGACCCAGTACTTC.

A note on this clone: Relative to the germline gene, one junction end is altered; a read error may explain this. J is TRBJ2-3 and V is TRBV2, with TRBD2 matching 8 bases. CDR3 size: 11 residues. Germline CDR1 and CDR2: SNHLY and FYNNEI. CDR3 nucleotides: TGCGCGGGGGGCATCCCAGATACGCAGTATTTT. Translating gives CAGGIPDTQYF. Looking up the rest from reference TRBV2 and TRBJ2-3 gives the full variable domain: EPEVTQTPSHQVTQMGQEVILRCVPISNHLYFYWYRQILGQKVEFLVSFYNNEISEKSEIFDDQFSVERPDGSNFTLKIRSTKLEDSAMYFCAGGIPDTQYFGPGTRLTVL.

The gene calls are TRBV11-2 and TRBJ1-2; tentatively, D is TRBD1 (5 bases). V gave up 4 bases and J gave up 7 bases, with 16 bases separating them. The CDR3 loop spans 14 amino acids. The germline V gene has CDR1 SGHAT and CDR2 FQNNGV. The CDR3 here is CASSYGLGGGGYTF. The CDR3 nucleotides are TGTGCCAGCAGCTACGGCCTCGGGGGTGGTGGCTACACCTTC. The variable domain in full, completed from reference TRBV11-2 and TRBJ1-2, reads EAGVAQSPRYKIIEKRQSVAFWCNPISGHATLYWYQQILGQGPKLLIQFQNNGVVDDSQLPKDRFSAERLKGVDSTLKIQPAKLEDSAVYLCASSYGLGGGGYTFGSGTRLTVV.

The chain employs TRBV2 and TRBJ1-6; TRBD1 matches 8 bases. With 4 bases clipped from V and 10 bases from J, the junction kept 3 bases outside the gene matches. This CDR3 spans 13 amino acids. The germline V gene has CDR1 SNHLY and CDR2 FYNNEI. The CDR3 is CASSGDRYSPLHF. The CDR3, as DNA: TGTGCCAGCAGTGGGGACAGGTACTCACCCCTCCACTTT.

V and J are TRBV28 and TRBJ2-3; tentative D call: TRBD2 (5 bases). Germline V lookup: CDR1 MDHEN, CDR2 SYDVKM. The ends were cut back, 7 bases at V and 5 bases at J, with 19 bases in the middle. The CDR3 loop spans 15 amino acids. CDR3 in amino acids: CASTELERRQDTQYF. CDR3 bases: TGTGCCAGCACCGAACTAGAAAGGAGACAAGATACGCAGTATTTT.

Remarks on this clone: One end of the junction fails to match germline, which may point to a read error. Other DNA sequences in this sample translate to the same CDR3. V gene TRBV7-9 combines with J gene TRBJ2-7; D gene unclear. Germline V CDR1 and CDR2: SEHNR, FQNEAQ (reference sequence). The length of the CDR3 is 11 residues. CDR3 region: CSSSPGYEQYF. The CDR3 coding sequence is TGTTCCAGCAGCCCCGGGTACGAGCAGTACTTC.

This chain links TRBV7-2 with TRBJ2-7; no definite D call. CDR1 is SGHTA and CDR2 is FQGNSA in the germline V gene. The CDR3 contains 14 residues. Trimming removed 3 bases from V and 3 bases from J, with 12 bases in between. CDR3 residues: CASSFSTPDYEQYF. In nucleotides, the CDR3 is TGTGCCAGCAGCTTTTCCACACCCGACTACGAGCAGTACTTC.

The chain carries TRBV7-2 and TRBJ1-1; TRBD1 might be the D (6 bases). The CDR3 totals 14 residues. Germline assignment: CDR1 SGHTA and CDR2 FQGNSA. Trimming removed 2 bases at V and 5 bases at J, with 12 bases between. CDR3 amino acids: CASSLYLRGTEAFF. The CDR3 region has the DNA TGTGCCAGCAGCTTATATCTCAGGGGAACTGAAGCTTTCTTT.

The rearrangement links TRBV11-3 to TRBJ2-1; 12 bases match TRBD2. V was clipped by 5 bases and J by 4 bases; unmatched bases: 3. CDR1 SGHNT and CDR2 YENEEA come from the germline V gene. The CDR3 sequence is 15 residues long. The chain's CDR3 is CASSRLAGEYNEQFF. CDR3 sequence (DNA): TGTGCCAGCAGCAGACTAGCGGGGGAGTACAATGAGCAGTTCTTC. The variable domain in full, with the rest retrieved from reference TRBV11-3 and TRBJ2-1, is EAGVVQSPRYKIIEKKQPVAFWCNPISGHNTLYWYLQNLGQGPELLIRYENEEAVDDSQLPKDRFSAERLKGVDSTLKIQPAELGDSAVYLCASSRLAGEYNEQFFGPGTRLTVL.

The genes are TRBV14 and TRBJ2-5; 7 bases fit TRBD2. The junction had 7 bases not matched to a gene; V was cut back by 4 bases and J by 2 bases. The CDR3 covers 15 residues. The germline CDR1 and CDR2 sequences are SGHDN and FVKESK. In nucleotides, the CDR3 is TGTGCCAGCAGCCCGGGGGGACTACTTCAAGAGACCCAGTACTTC. Amino acids: CASSPGGLLQETQYF.

V and J are TRBV6-5 and TRBJ2-5; 7 nucleotides align to TRBD2. The J call could be wrong; TRBJ2-7 is a better fit for the DNA end. This CDR3 is built from 13 residues. The germline V gene has CDR1 MNHEY and CDR2 SVGAGI. In nucleotides, the CDR3 is TGTGCCAGCAGGGAGAGCGGGGTCTACGAGCAGTACTTC. Residues: CASRESGVYEQYF.

The chain employs TRBV15 and TRBJ2-7; D is uncertain. The V gene lost 0 bases and the J gene lost 3 bases, with 15 bases spanning the gap. Germline loops: CDR1 LNHNV, CDR2 YYDKDF (reference sequence). The length of the CDR3 is 16 residues. The CDR3 sequence: CATSRESPGPLYEQYF. DNA of the CDR3: TGTGCCACCAGCAGAGAGTCCCCAGGCCCTCTCTACGAGCAGTACTTC.

The CDR3 is CASRRTYFNEQFF. The CDR3 DNA is TGTGCCAGTAGGAGGACATATTTCAATGAGCAGTTCTTC. The V gene is TRBV19, the J gene TRBJ2-1; D is perhaps TRBD1 (5 bases). This CDR3 spans 13 amino acids. Germline V gene data show CDR1 as LNHDA and CDR2 as SQIVND (reference sequence). V lost 6 bases and J lost 6, with 12 bases in between.

This clone was recorded a few times. This chain uses TRBV14 with TRBJ2-5; D is undetermined. The CDR3 contains 12 residues. Germline lookup yields CDR1 SGHDN and CDR2 FVKESK. V was clipped by 0 bases and J by 6 bases, with 5 bases between them. This CDR3 is CASSQDRQTQYF. Written as DNA, the CDR3 is TGTGCCAGCAGCCAAGATCGTCAGACCCAGTACTTC. Using reference TRBV14 and TRBJ2-5 for the parts outside the CDR3, the full variable domain is EAGVTQFPSHSVIEKGQTVTLRCDPISGHDNLYWYRRVMGKEIKFLLHFVKESKQDESGMPNNRFLAERTGGTYSTLKVQPAELEDSGVYFCASSQDRQTQYFGPGTRLLVL.

Comment on this clone: This sample also contains other DNA sequences that code for the same CDR3. The chain carries TRBV7-9 and TRBJ1-1; perhaps TRBD1 as D (5 bases). This CDR3 is built from 13 residues. Per germline, CDR1 SEHNR and CDR2 FQNEAQ (reference sequence). V lost 2 bases, J lost 2 bases, and 6 bases lay in between. The CDR3 bases are TGTGCCAGCAGCTTAACAGGAAACACTGAAGCTTTCTTT. This sequence encodes CASSLTGNTEAFF.

This chain connects TRBV2 to TRBJ1-1; no firm D call. Germline lookup yields CDR1 SNHLY and CDR2 FYNNEI. The V and J ends lost 7 bases and 0 bases respectively, with 3 bases between them. The CDR3 runs to 11 residues. The CDR3 DNA is TGTGCCAGCAAGCTGAACACTGAAGCTTTCTTT. Its protein product is CASKLNTEAFF.

This clone has more than one count but fewer than ten. This chain uses TRBV7-9 with TRBJ1-1; 8 bases fit TRBD1. Germline trimming cut 3 bases from V and 5 bases from J; bases unmatched to any gene: 2. The CDR3 spans 13 residues. The germline CDR1 and CDR2 sequences are SEHNR and FQNEAQ (reference sequence). Written as DNA, the CDR3 is TGTGCCAGCAGCTTGAGACAGGGGACTGAAGCTTTCTTT. It yields the protein CASSLRQGTEAFF.

The chain employs TRBV5-6 and TRBJ1-2; D is perhaps TRBD1 (6 bases). Between the trimmed V and J ends, which lost 3 bases and 8 bases, there was a span of 17 bases. Germline V gives CDR1 SGHDT, CDR2 YYEEEE. The length of the CDR3 is 14 residues. The CDR3 DNA reads TGTGCCAGCAGCTACGATACAGGGAGAGAAGGCTACACCTTC. Its protein product is CASSYDTGREGYTF.

The chain recombines TRBV11-1 with TRBJ2-1; tentatively, D is TRBD1 (5 bases). This CDR3 region has 14 residues. Trimming pared 3 bases from V and 8 bases from J, leaving 14 bases between. Germline CDR1 and CDR2: SGHAT and FQDESV (reference sequence). In DNA form, the CDR3 reads TGTGCCAGCAGCTTCGGATCAGGGAACCATGAGCAGTTCTTC. Protein product: CASSFGSGNHEQFF.